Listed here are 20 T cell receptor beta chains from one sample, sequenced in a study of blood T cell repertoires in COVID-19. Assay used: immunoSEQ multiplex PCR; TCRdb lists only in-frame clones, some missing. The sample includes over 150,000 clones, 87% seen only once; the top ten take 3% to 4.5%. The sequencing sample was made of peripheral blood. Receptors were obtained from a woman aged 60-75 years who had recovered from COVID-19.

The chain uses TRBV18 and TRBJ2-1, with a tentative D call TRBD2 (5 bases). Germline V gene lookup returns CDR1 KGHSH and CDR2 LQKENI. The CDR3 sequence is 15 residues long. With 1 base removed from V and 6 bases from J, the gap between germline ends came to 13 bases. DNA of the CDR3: TGTGCCAGCTCACCACAGCGGACCATGGGCAATGAGCAGTTCTTC. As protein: CASSPQRTMGNEQFF.

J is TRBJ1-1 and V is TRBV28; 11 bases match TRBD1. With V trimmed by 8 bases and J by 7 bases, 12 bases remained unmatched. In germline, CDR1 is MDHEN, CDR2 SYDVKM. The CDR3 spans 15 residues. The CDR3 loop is CASQTGQGGNGEAFF. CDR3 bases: TGTGCCAGCCAAACGGGACAGGGGGGAAATGGTGAAGCTTTCTTT.

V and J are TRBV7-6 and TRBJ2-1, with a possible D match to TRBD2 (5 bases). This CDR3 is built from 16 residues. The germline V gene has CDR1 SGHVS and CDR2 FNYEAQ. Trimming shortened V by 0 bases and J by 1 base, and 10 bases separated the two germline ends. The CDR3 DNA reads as TGTGCCAGCAGCTTAGCGGTTCGGACTTCCTACAATGAGCAGTTCTTC. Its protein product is CASSLAVRTSYNEQFF.

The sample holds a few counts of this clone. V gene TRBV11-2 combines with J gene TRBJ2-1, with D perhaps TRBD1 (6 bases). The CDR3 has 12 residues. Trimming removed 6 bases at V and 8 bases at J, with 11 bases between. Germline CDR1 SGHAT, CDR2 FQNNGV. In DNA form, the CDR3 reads TGTGCCAGCAGGTGGGGGCCCTATGAGCAGTTCTTC. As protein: CASRWGPYEQFF.

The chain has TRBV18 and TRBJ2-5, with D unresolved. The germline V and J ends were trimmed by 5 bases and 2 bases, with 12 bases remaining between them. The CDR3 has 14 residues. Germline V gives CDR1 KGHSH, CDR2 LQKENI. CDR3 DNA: TGTGCCAGCTCATTTTATGCGGAGCAAGAGACCCAGTACTTC. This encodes CASSFYAEQETQYF.

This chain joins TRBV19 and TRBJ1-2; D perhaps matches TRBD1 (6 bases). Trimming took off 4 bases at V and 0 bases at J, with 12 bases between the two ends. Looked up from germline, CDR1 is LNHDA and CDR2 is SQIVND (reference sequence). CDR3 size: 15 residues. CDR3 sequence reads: CASSRGGASNYGYTF. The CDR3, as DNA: TGTGCCAGTAGTAGAGGGGGGGCGTCTAACTATGGCTACACCTTC. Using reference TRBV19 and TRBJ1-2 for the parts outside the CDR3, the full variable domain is DGGITQSPKYLFRKEGQNVTLSCEQNLNHDAMYWYRQDPGQGLRLIYYSQIVNDFQKGDIAEGYSVSREKKESFPLTVTSAQKNPTAFYLCASSRGGASNYGYTFGSGTRLTVV.

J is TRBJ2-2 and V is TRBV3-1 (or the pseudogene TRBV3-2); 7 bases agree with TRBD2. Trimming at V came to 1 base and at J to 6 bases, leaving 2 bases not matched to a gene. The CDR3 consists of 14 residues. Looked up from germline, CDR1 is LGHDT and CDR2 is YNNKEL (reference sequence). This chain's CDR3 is CASSQGGGAGELFF. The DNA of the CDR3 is TGTGCCAGCAGCCAAGGGGGAGGGGCCGGGGAGCTGTTTTTT.

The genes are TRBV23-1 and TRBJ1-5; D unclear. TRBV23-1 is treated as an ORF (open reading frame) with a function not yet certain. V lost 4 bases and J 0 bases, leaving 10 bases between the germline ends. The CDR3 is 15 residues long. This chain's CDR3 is CASSLQAHSNQPQHF. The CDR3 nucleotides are TGCGCCAGCAGTCTCCAGGCCCATAGCAATCAGCCCCAGCATTTT.

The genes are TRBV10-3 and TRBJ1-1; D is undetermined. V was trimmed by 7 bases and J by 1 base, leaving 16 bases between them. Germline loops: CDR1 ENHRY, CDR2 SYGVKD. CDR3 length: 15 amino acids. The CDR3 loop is CAINSHGRGNTEAFF. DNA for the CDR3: TGTGCCATCAACAGTCATGGACGGGGGAACACTGAAGCTTTCTTT.

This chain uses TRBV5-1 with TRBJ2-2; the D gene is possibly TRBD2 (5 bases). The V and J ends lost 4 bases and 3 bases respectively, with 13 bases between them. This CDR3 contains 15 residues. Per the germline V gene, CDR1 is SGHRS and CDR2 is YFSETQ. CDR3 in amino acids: CASSPRAGDTGELFF. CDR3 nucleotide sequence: TGCGCCAGCAGCCCGAGGGCCGGGGACACCGGGGAGCTGTTTTTT.

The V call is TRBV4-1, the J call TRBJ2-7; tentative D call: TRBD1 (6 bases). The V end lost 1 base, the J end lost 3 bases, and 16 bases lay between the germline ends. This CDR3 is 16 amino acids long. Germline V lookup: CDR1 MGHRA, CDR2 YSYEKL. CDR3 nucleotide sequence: TGCGCCAGCAGCCAAGGTTTGGCCAGGGGCGTCTACGAGCAGTACTTC. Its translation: CASSQGLARGVYEQYF.

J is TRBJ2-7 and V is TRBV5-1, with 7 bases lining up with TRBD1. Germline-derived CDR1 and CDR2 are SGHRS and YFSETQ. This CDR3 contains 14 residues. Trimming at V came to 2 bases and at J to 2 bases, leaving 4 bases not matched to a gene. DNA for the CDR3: TGCGCCAGCAGCTTAACCGGGACAGCCTACGAGCAGTACTTC. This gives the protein CASSLTGTAYEQYF.

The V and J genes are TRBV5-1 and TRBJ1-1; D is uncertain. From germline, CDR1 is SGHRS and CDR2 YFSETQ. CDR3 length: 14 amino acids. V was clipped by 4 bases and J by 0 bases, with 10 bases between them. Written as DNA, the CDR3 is TGCGCCAGCAGCGCCCTCGGGGTGAACACTGAAGCTTTCTTT. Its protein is CASSALGVNTEAFF.

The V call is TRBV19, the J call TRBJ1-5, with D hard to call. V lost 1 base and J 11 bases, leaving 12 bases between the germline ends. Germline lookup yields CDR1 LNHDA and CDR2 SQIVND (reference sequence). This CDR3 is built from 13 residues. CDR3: CASSIGLFGSQHF. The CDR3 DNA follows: TGTGCCAGTAGTATAGGACTGTTCGGGTCCCAGCATTTT. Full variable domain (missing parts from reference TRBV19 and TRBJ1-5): DGGITQSPKYLFRKEGQNVTLSCEQNLNHDAMYWYRQDPGQGLRLIYYSQIVNDFQKGDIAEGYSVSREKKESFPLTVTSAQKNPTAFYLCASSIGLFGSQHFGDGTRLSIL.

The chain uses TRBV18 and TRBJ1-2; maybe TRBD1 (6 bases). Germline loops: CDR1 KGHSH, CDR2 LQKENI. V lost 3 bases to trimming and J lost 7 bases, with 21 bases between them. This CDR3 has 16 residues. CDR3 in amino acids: CASSPSGYGGAFGYTF. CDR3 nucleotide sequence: TGTGCCAGCTCACCTAGCGGGTACGGGGGCGCTTTTGGCTACACCTTC.

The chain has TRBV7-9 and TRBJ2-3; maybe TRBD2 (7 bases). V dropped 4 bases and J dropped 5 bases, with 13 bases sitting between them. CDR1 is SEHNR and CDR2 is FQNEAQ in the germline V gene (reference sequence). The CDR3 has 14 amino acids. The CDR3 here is CASSSMGGQDTQYF. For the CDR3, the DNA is TGTGCCAGCAGCTCGATGGGGGGGCAAGATACGCAGTATTTT.

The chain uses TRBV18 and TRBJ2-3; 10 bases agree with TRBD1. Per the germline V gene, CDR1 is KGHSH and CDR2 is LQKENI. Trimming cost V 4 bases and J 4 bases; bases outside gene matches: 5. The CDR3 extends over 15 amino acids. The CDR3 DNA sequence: TGTGCCAGCTCACAGACAGGGGGCGCCCCAGATACGCAGTATTTT. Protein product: CASSQTGGAPDTQYF.

CDR3 in DNA: TGTGCCAGCAGCGAACCCGGGACTAGCCAAAATGAGCAGTTCTTC. It specifies CASSEPGTSQNEQFF. The V and J genes are TRBV7-3 and TRBJ2-1; TRBD2 matches at 9 bases. Unmatched junction bases numbered 9, after V lost 5 bases and J lost 7 bases. The CDR3 sequence is 15 residues long. In germline, CDR1 is SGHTA, CDR2 FQGTGA.

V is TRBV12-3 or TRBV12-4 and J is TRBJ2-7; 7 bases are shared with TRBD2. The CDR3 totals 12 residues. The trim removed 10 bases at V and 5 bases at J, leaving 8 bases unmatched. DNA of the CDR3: TGTGCCACAACCAAGGGAGGGAACGAGCAGTACTTC. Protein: CATTKGGNEQYF.

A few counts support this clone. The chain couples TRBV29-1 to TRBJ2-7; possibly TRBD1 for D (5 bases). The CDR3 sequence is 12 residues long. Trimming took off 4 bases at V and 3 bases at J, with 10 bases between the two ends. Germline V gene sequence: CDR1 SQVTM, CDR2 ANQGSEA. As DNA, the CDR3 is TGCAGCGTTGGGCAGGGTAGCTACGAGCAGTACTTC. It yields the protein CSVGQGSYEQYF.